Below are 16 T cell receptor beta chains sequenced from a single sample in a study of spatial heterogeneity in lung cancer. TCRdb processed the 5' RACE reads anew with MiXCR; each CDR3 protein has one entry. The sample has about 70,000 distinct CDR3 sequences; roughly 8.9% are singletons. Time point of the sample: blood at routine non-recurrence follow-up after resection. The sequencing used PBMCs, collected at follow-up. These receptor sequences come from a female donor with early-stage non-small cell lung cancer.

The V gene is TRBV9, the J gene TRBJ2-1; D unclear. Per the germline V gene, CDR1 is SGDLS and CDR2 is YYNGEE. CDR3 length equals 11 residues. The V gene lost 4 bases and the J gene lost 9 bases, with 8 bases spanning the gap. Written as DNA, the CDR3 is TGTGCCAGCAGCCTAACCGCTGAGCAGTTCTTC. This translates into CASSLTAEQFF. Variable domain in full (rest from reference TRBV9 and TRBJ2-1): DSGVTQTPKHLITATGQRVTLRCSPRSGDLSVYWYQQSLDQGLQFLIQYYNGEERAKGNILERFSAQQFPDLHSELNLSSLELGDSALYFCASSLTAEQFFGPGTRLTVL.

This clonotype was picked up many times. The chain links TRBV6-1 to TRBJ2-7; 8 nucleotides align to TRBD2. J gave up 3 bases and V 0 bases, and 7 bases lay outside the gene matches. This CDR3 spans 16 amino acids. Germline CDR1 MNHNS, CDR2 SASEGT. The chain's CDR3 is CASSEASGTRDYEQYF. CDR3 DNA: TGTGCCAGCAGTGAAGCCTCCGGGACTAGAGACTACGAGCAGTACTTC.

The CDR3 DNA sequence: TGTGCCAGCAGTTCGCACCGCTATGGCTACACCTTC. This sequence encodes CASSSHRYGYTF. The chain uses TRBV6-6 and TRBJ1-2; the D is unclear. V was pared by 4 bases and J by 4 bases, with 7 bases between. CDR1 and CDR2 from the germline V gene are MNHNY and SVGAGI (reference sequence). CDR3 size: 12 residues.

This clonotype has at least ten counts. The chain is built from TRBV12-3 or TRBV12-4 and TRBJ1-4; TRBD1 aligns across 7 bases. The CDR3 length is 16 residues. The ends lost 4 bases at V and 1 base at J; junction bases unmatched: 6. CDR3 nucleotides: TGTGCCAGCAGTTCCTACCGACAGGGAACTAATGAAAAACTGTTTTTT. This codes for CASSSYRQGTNEKLFF.

The chain employs TRBV30 and TRBJ1-1; D gene uncertain. Trimming shortened V by 0 bases and J by 2 bases, and 16 bases separated the two germline ends. In germline, CDR1 is GTSNPN, CDR2 SVGIG (reference sequence). This CDR3 contains 16 residues. The CDR3 here is CAWSVYRRGYNTEAFF. In DNA, the CDR3 is TGTGCCTGGAGTGTATACCGACGTGGGTACAACACTGAAGCTTTCTTT. Full variable domain (outside the CDR3, taken from reference TRBV30 and TRBJ1-1): SQTIHQWPATLVQPVGSPLSLECTVEGTSNPNLYWYRQAAGRGLQLLFYSVGIGQISSEVPQNLSASRPQDRQFILSSKKLLLSDSGFYLCAWSVYRRGYNTEAFFGQGTRLTVV.

V usage is TRBV28 and J usage is TRBJ2-1; 7 bases map to TRBD2. CDR1 and CDR2 (germline): MDHEN, SYDVKM. There are 16 residues in the CDR3. Trimming cost V 2 bases and J 4 bases; bases outside gene matches: 8. CDR3 nucleotides: TGTGCCAGCAGTTTAGACGGGGAGGGCGTGTACAATGAGCAGTTCTTC. This codes for CASSLDGEGVYNEQFF.

At least ten counts were recorded for this clonotype. This sequence joins TRBV11-1 and TRBJ2-2; 9 bases are shared with TRBD1. The germline V gene has CDR1 SGHAT and CDR2 FQDESV (reference sequence). Unmatched junction bases numbered 5, after V lost 5 bases and J lost 4 bases. The CDR3 length is 15 residues. CDR3 nucleotide sequence: TGTGCCAGCAGCCGGACAGGGGTAGGCACCGGGGAGCTGTTTTTT. It codes for CASSRTGVGTGELFF.

This clonotype occurred many times. An end of the junction differs from the germline gene, which may be a read error. The chain employs TRBV7-2 and TRBJ2-7; 7 bases are a match to TRBD2. The CDR3 loop spans 13 amino acids. Per germline, CDR1 SGHTA and CDR2 FQGNSA. As DNA, the CDR3 is TGTGCCAGCAGCTTATTCCTAGCGGAGCCCCCAGTCTTC. It translates to CASSLFLAEPPVF.

In its sample, this clonotype was seen many times. The V gene is TRBV11-1, the J gene TRBJ2-1, with TRBD1 matching 8 bases. V trimming: 7 bases; J trimming: 12 bases; junction bases outside the gene matches: 20. The germline V gene has CDR1 SGHAT and CDR2 FQDESV (reference sequence). This CDR3 spans 16 amino acids. The CDR3 nucleotides are TGTGCCAGCAAACGAGGGGACAGGACGTCCCCCACTTGGCAGTTCTTC. Its translation: CASKRGDRTSPTWQFF.

This clonotype occurred many times. The chain uses TRBV6-5 and TRBJ2-3, with D unclear. The CDR3 is made up of 13 amino acids. Between the trimmed V and J ends, which lost 11 bases and 2 bases, there was a span of 14 bases. Per germline, CDR1 MNHEY and CDR2 SVGAGI. CDR3 loop: CAVRPGTTDTQYF. In DNA, the CDR3 is TGTGCCGTACGGCCCGGTACCACAGATACGCAGTATTTT.

Points on this clonotype: One base away lies a much larger clone, so this may be a sequencing read error. V gene TRBV4-2 combines with J gene TRBJ2-1; D tentatively reads TRBD1 or TRBD2 (5 bases each). The CDR3 has 16 amino acids. Germline values: CDR1 LGHNA, CDR2 YNFKEQ. The CDR3 DNA sequence: TGTACCAGCAGCCAAGGGACCTCCAGCTCCTACAATGAGCAGTTCTTC. Translating gives CTSSQGTSSSYNEQFF.

The chain employs TRBV5-4 and TRBJ2-4; tentative D call: TRBD1 (6 bases). Per germline, CDR1 SGHNT and CDR2 YYREEE (reference sequence). The CDR3 totals 14 residues. V lost 3 bases to trimming and J lost 2 bases, with 9 bases between them. DNA for the CDR3: TGTGCCAGCAGCTCCCAGGGGTCCAAAAACATTCAGTACTTC. Translation gives CASSSQGSKNIQYF.

This clonotype has more than one count but fewer than ten. The chain uses TRBV6-5 and TRBJ2-7; D possibly corresponds to TRBD2 (5 bases). Germline V gene data show CDR1 as MNHEY and CDR2 as SVGAGI. V shed 8 bases and J shed 7 bases, with 18 bases lying between them. The CDR3 sequence is 13 residues long. The CDR3 loop is CASRLGRASEQYF. CDR3 sequence (DNA): TGTGCCAGCCGGCTCGGGCGGGCCAGTGAGCAGTACTTC.

As regards this clonotype: One end of the junction is discordant with germline, which a read error may explain. V is TRBV7-3 and J is TRBJ1-2; D ambiguous. Germline-derived CDR1 and CDR2 are SGHTA and FQGTGA. The CDR3 extends over 14 amino acids. For the CDR3, the DNA is TGTACCAGCACCCCACCTACCGAACCCTCGGGCTACACCTTC. Amino acids: CTSTPPTEPSGYTF.

The sample holds a few counts of this clonotype. This chain connects TRBV3-1 to TRBJ2-1; 8 nucleotides align to TRBD2. Germline V lookup: CDR1 LGHDT, CDR2 YNNKEL (reference sequence). V lost 6 bases to trimming and J lost 3 bases; unmatched junction nucleotides: 16. The CDR3 runs to 18 residues. As DNA, the CDR3 is TGTGCCAGCAGTCGCCGACTAGTAGCGGGACCCGGCTACAATGAGCAGTTCTTC. It is translated as CASSRRLVAGPGYNEQFF.

This clonotype was recorded a few times. This chain uses TRBV7-6 with TRBJ2-1, with D possibly being TRBD2 (5 bases). V gave up 5 bases and J gave up 1 base, with 18 bases separating them. Per germline, CDR1 SGHVS and CDR2 FNYEAQ. There are 17 residues in the CDR3. The CDR3 DNA reads TGTGCCAGCAGCCCCTCTTTTAGAGGGCCGTCCTACAATGAGCAGTTCTTC. Its translation: CASSPSFRGPSYNEQFF. Full variable domain (rest looked up from reference TRBV7-6 and TRBJ2-1): GAGVSQSPRYKVTKRGQDVALRCDPISGHVSLYWYRQALGQGPEFLTYFNYEAQQDKSGLPNDRFSAERPEGSISTLTIQRTEQRDSAMYRCASSPSFRGPSYNEQFFGPGTRLTVL.